Listed below are T cell receptor beta chains from one sample, sequenced in a study of beta chain features in type 1 diabetes. TCRdb keeps only in-frame clones here, not all; method: immunoSEQ multiplex PCR. The data show about 620,000 clones, around 15% seen once. Sample: naive CD4+ T cells from blood. Source of these receptors: a man between 18 and 29 years old in good health. Each CDR3 is given with its conserved first and last residue.

j_call v_call cdr3_aa
TRBJ2-5 TRBV10-3 CAISEQGAETQYF
TRBJ2-7 TRBV9 CASSMSSGTDYEQYF
TRBJ1-2 TRBV28 CASSEGGLNYGYTF
TRBJ2-3 TRBV29-1 CSVAGPTDTQYF
TRBJ1-1 TRBV18 CASSPTHGLTEAFF
TRBJ1-2 TRBV18 CASSPTANYGYTF
TRBJ1-1 TRBV28 CASTLNTEAFF
TRBJ2-5 TRBV11-3 CASSYAGTSGAETQYF
TRBJ2-6 TRBV19 CASSVVRVWGANVLTF
TRBJ1-2 TRBV5-1 CASSRSRDRGGGYGYTF
TRBJ1-2 TRBV20-1 CSARQGNGYTF
TRBJ1-1 TRBV5-1 CASSLGGTGGVRAEAFF
TRBJ2-7 TRBV18 CASSPDGSYEQYF
TRBJ1-2 TRBV4-3 CASSQDLTGVGNGYTF
TRBJ1-2 TRBV7-2 CASSRDRGNNYGYTF
TRBJ1-2 TRBV4-3 CASQGTETGNVYTF
TRBJ1-5 TRBV19 CASSMRQGGQPQHF
TRBJ2-1 TRBV7-2 CASSFNRRLYNEQFF
TRBJ2-7 TRBV7-2 CASNYGGGSYEQYF
TRBJ1-5 TRBV7-9 CASSLGAGGRDQPQHF
TRBJ2-3 TRBV15 CATSRDWGGTDTQYF
TRBJ1-1 TRBV29-1 CSVDRGRRDTEAFF
TRBJ1-1 TRBV18 CASSLVPSGTEAFF
TRBJ2-7 TRBV11-2 CASSLVLGTYEQYF
TRBJ1-1 TRBV4-1 CASSQVPRVRNTEAFF
TRBJ2-5 TRBV6-1 CASRGSYTGETQYF
TRBJ1-5 TRBV7-2 CASSLGRQGWNQPQHF
TRBJ1-3 TRBV9 CASSVDPLAVNTIYF
TRBJ2-7 TRBV4-1 CASSQVTSGRIYEQYF
TRBJ2-5 TRBV7-7 CASSLNSMRGRETQYF
TRBJ2-2 TRBV12-5 CASGLVIAGYTGELFF
TRBJ2-3 TRBV4-1 CASSQVPGLGTDTQYF
TRBJ2-5 TRBV14 CASSDLGLAETQYF
TRBJ2-7 TRBV30 CAWSQGSGTILHEQYF
TRBJ2-7 TRBV28 CASSFLLGTSGTYEQYF
TRBJ2-5 TRBV9 CASSVGQQETQYF
TRBJ2-3 TRBV4-3 CASSQENTQYF
TRBJ1-5 TRBV4-3 CASSQDGTGGQPQHF
TRBJ2-1 TRBV7-7 CASSQDVNSYNEQFF
TRBJ2-2 TRBV7-3 CASSPDRPPGELFF
TRBJ2-1 TRBV6-6 CATTVWGSNEQFF
TRBJ2-7 TRBV6-5 CASSYARPPYEQYF